The next 28 T cell receptor beta chains were all read from a single sample in a study of T cell responses to AZD1222 COVID-19 vaccine. The data were produced by immunoSEQ multiplex PCR, yet TCRdb's version contains in-frame clones alone and is incomplete. The sample carries 130,000 or so clones, roughly 93% recorded once. The material was peripheral blood, obtained on day 0 of AZD1222 vaccination. The receptor source for this set is an adult in good health.

V gene TRBV11-2 combines with J gene TRBJ2-2; 10 bases agree with TRBD1. In germline, CDR1 is SGHAT, CDR2 FQNNGV. The V segment lost 4 bases and the J segment 5 bases; nucleotides outside the gene matches: 13. The CDR3 consists of 18 residues. CDR3 sequence: CASSSRQGANSETGELFF. CDR3 sequence (DNA): TGTGCCAGCAGCTCCCGACAGGGGGCTAACTCGGAGACCGGGGAGCTGTTTTTT.

This rearrangement joins TRBV9 to TRBJ2-7; D unclear. Per the germline V gene, CDR1 is SGDLS and CDR2 is YYNGEE. The length of the CDR3 is 15 residues. V shed 0 bases and J shed 0 bases, with 10 bases lying between them. CDR3 nucleotides: TGTGCCAGCAGCGTAGGGGCTACCAGCTCCTACGAGCAGTACTTC. As protein: CASSVGATSSYEQYF.

The chain has TRBV18 and TRBJ2-7; D gene uncertain. The V gene lost 2 bases and the J gene lost 4 bases, with 9 bases spanning the gap. Germline CDR1 KGHSH, CDR2 LQKENI. The CDR3 is made up of 13 amino acids. Here the CDR3 DNA reads TGTGCCAGCTCACCAACGTCGGTATACGAGCAGTACTTC. Translated: CASSPTSVYEQYF.

The chain carries TRBV28 and TRBJ1-1, with 7 bases lining up with TRBD1. The CDR3 covers 16 residues. The J segment lost 1 base and the V segment lost 5 bases, leaving 10 bases of the junction unmatched. From germline, CDR1 is MDHEN and CDR2 SYDVKM. In DNA, the CDR3 is TGTGCCAGCAGTAAGATCGACAGGGTTCGGAACACTGAAGCTTTCTTT. This sequence encodes CASSKIDRVRNTEAFF. The full variable domain, with the rest looked up from reference TRBV28 and TRBJ1-1, is DVKVTQSSRYLVKRTGEKVFLECVQDMDHENMFWYRQDPGLGLRLIYFSYDVKMKEKGDIPEGYSVSREKKERFSLILESASTNQTSMYLCASSKIDRVRNTEAFFGQGTRLTVV.

This clone occurred a few times. The CDR3 DNA reads as TGTGCCAGCAAGCGGGAGGGTTATAATTCACCCCTCCACTTT. This gives the protein CASKREGYNSPLHF. This chain links TRBV7-2 with TRBJ1-6; D unresolved. Germline CDR1 is SGHTA and CDR2 is FQGNSA. The CDR3 extends over 14 amino acids. V lost 7 bases to trimming and J lost 4 bases, with 11 bases between them.

This clone was seen more than once but under ten times. V usage is TRBV4-3 and J usage is TRBJ2-6; TRBD2 matches at 10 bases. The CDR3 covers 17 residues. The germline V gene encodes CDR1 LGHNA and CDR2 YSLEER. V was pared by 1 base and J by 3 bases, with 3 bases of the junction left unmatched. CDR3: CASSQGPSGSGANVLTF. The DNA for the CDR3 is TGCGCCAGCAGCCAAGGTCCTAGCGGGAGTGGGGCCAACGTCCTGACTTTC.

This chain joins TRBV6-5 and TRBJ1-1, with 8 nucleotides matching TRBD1. This CDR3 contains 13 residues. Germline CDR1 is MNHEY and CDR2 is SVGAGI. The CDR3 nucleotides read TGTGCTCTCAAGGGCAGGGGGCACACTGAAGCTTTCTTT. Its protein is CALKGRGHTEAFF.

V gene TRBV11-3 combines with J gene TRBJ2-1, with D hard to call. V was clipped by 1 base and J by 5 bases, with 9 bases between them. The CDR3 is 14 residues long. CDR1 is SGHNT and CDR2 is YENEEA in the germline V gene. CDR3 amino acids: CASSLGGYDNEQFF. For the CDR3, the DNA is TGTGCCAGCAGCTTAGGAGGCTACGACAATGAGCAGTTCTTC.

The rearrangement uses TRBV6-5 and TRBJ2-3; D not resolved. V was shortened by 7 bases and J by 7 bases, with 12 bases between the two germline ends. This CDR3 is built from 12 residues. CDR1 is MNHEY, CDR2 SVGAGI, per germline. The CDR3 DNA follows: TGTGCCAGCACCCCCGGTCTTAATACGCAGTATTTT. Amino acid sequence: CASTPGLNTQYF.

The chain links TRBV7-6 to TRBJ1-2; 10 nucleotides line up with TRBD1. This CDR3 comprises 15 residues. Germline V gives CDR1 SGHVS, CDR2 FNYEAQ. V lost 1 base, J lost 5 bases, and 4 bases stayed unmatched. CDR3 DNA sequence: TGTGCCAGCAGCTTAGGGCCGGGACAGGGGTATGGCTACACCTTC. Its protein product is CASSLGPGQGYGYTF. Variable domain in full (rest from reference TRBV7-6 and TRBJ1-2): GAGVSQSPRYKVTKRGQDVALRCDPISGHVSLYWYRQALGQGPEFLTYFNYEAQQDKSGLPNDRFSAERPEGSISTLTIQRTEQRDSAMYRCASSLGPGQGYGYTFGSGTRLTVV.

The chain uses TRBV6-5 and TRBJ1-2; D is ambiguous. The CDR3 has 16 residues. Trimming took off 0 bases at V and 5 bases at J, with 16 bases between the two ends. Germline V gives CDR1 MNHEY, CDR2 SVGAGI. The CDR3 bases are TGTGCCAGCAGTTACTCGATTATAGAACCCCCGTATGGCTACACCTTC. This codes for CASSYSIIEPPYGYTF.

The chain's CDR3 is CASKTGGNQPQHF. CDR3 coding DNA: TGTGCCAGCAAGACAGGGGGCAATCAGCCCCAGCATTTT. The genes are TRBV28 and TRBJ1-5; 8 bases are shared with TRBD1. The CDR3 contains 13 residues. Unmatched junction bases numbered 1, after V lost 7 bases and J lost 2 bases. Germline CDR1 and CDR2: MDHEN and SYDVKM.

This clone was counted a single time. The V and J genes are TRBV9 and TRBJ1-2; D unclear. This CDR3 comprises 13 residues. CDR1 and CDR2 (germline): SGDLS, YYNGEE. The ends were cut back, 4 bases at V and 7 bases at J, with 14 bases in the middle. CDR3 sequence (DNA): TGTGCCAGCAGCCCCGTCCTGGTCGGTGGCTACACCTTC. It yields the protein CASSPVLVGGYTF. Supplemented by reference TRBV9 and TRBJ1-2, the full variable domain reads DSGVTQTPKHLITATGQRVTLRCSPRSGDLSVYWYQQSLDQGLQFLIQYYNGEERAKGNILERFSAQQFPDLHSELNLSSLELGDSALYFCASSPVLVGGYTFGSGTRLTVV.

The chain is built from TRBV30 and TRBJ1-4, with D unclear. V lost 3 bases, J lost 0 bases, and 5 bases lay in between. CDR1 and CDR2 (germline): GTSNPN, SVGIG (reference sequence). The CDR3 is made up of 13 amino acids. CDR3 amino acids: CAWSQSTNEKLFF. CDR3 in DNA: TGTGCCTGGAGCCAGTCAACTAATGAAAAACTGTTTTTT.

The V gene is TRBV6-2 or TRBV6-3, the J gene TRBJ2-7, with TRBD2 identical over 7 bases. V dropped 6 bases and J dropped 4; count of bases not matched to a gene: 12. The CDR3 length is 15 residues. Germline values: CDR1 MNHEY, CDR2 SVGEGT. This chain's CDR3 is CASSSLWRELYEQYF. The CDR3 DNA follows: TGTGCCAGCAGCTCCCTCTGGCGGGAGCTATACGAGCAGTACTTC.

The chain couples TRBV28 to TRBJ2-7; 11 bases map to TRBD2. The V gene's germline CDR1 is MDHEN and CDR2 SYDVKM. Trimming at V came to 2 bases and at J to 1 base, leaving 13 bases not matched to a gene. The CDR3 is 19 amino acids. Here the CDR3 DNA reads TGTGCCAGCAGTTTACCTCTTGGCAGGGGACTAGCGGAATCCTACGAGCAGTACTTC. Translated: CASSLPLGRGLAESYEQYF.

The chain employs TRBV4-1 and TRBJ1-5, with D unclear. CDR1 is MGHRA, CDR2 YSYEKL, per germline. This CDR3 spans 16 amino acids. The V and J ends lost 2 bases and 3 bases respectively, with 14 bases between them. The CDR3 DNA reads TGCGCCAGCAGCCAAACCATCACCCTAGCCAATCAGCCCCAGCATTTT. It encodes CASSQTITLANQPQHF.

The chain uses TRBV5-4 and TRBJ2-7; TRBD2 agrees at 13 bases. With 5 bases clipped from V and 2 bases from J, the junction kept 13 bases outside the gene matches. This CDR3 contains 18 residues. The germline CDR1 and CDR2 sequences are SGHNT and YYREEE (reference sequence). Written as DNA, the CDR3 is TGTGCCAGCAGTCCGGGACTAGCGGGAAGTTTTGGTCCCTACGAGCAGTACTTC. Its translation: CASSPGLAGSFGPYEQYF.

The gene calls are TRBV27 and TRBJ2-3; D ambiguous. The V gene's germline CDR1 is MNHEY and CDR2 SMNVEV (reference sequence). This CDR3 region has 16 residues. V was cut by 7 bases and J by 0 bases, with 17 bases left in between. CDR3 region: CASKPVSGASTDTQYF. DNA of the CDR3: TGTGCCAGCAAACCAGTATCGGGTGCTAGCACAGATACGCAGTATTTT.

The chain has TRBV6-5 and TRBJ1-2; D is ambiguous. Trimming took off 2 bases at V and 2 bases at J, with 3 bases between the two ends. Germline assignment: CDR1 MNHEY and CDR2 SVGAGI. The CDR3 is made up of 12 amino acids. DNA of the CDR3: TGTGCCAGCAGTTACAAGAACTATGGCTACACCTTC. Translation gives CASSYKNYGYTF.

The J gene is TRBJ1-1, the V gene TRBV11-2; maybe TRBD1 (6 bases). The CDR3 sequence is 15 residues long. V lost 8 bases and J lost 1, with 17 bases in between. Germline-derived CDR1 and CDR2 are SGHAT and FQNNGV. The CDR3 DNA reads TGTGCCAGCGCACCCGGGGACAAGCCGAACACTGAAGCTTTCTTT. Amino acid sequence: CASAPGDKPNTEAFF.

The chain recombines TRBV19 with TRBJ2-5, with TRBD2 matching over 9 bases. J lost 4 bases, V lost 2 bases, and 5 bases had no gene match. The CDR3 runs to 15 residues. Germline V gene lookup returns CDR1 LNHDA and CDR2 SQIVND (reference sequence). The CDR3 bases are TGTGCCAGTAGTATACGAGCGGGAGGATCAGAGACCCAGTACTTC. Its translation is CASSIRAGGSETQYF.

The V gene is TRBV5-6, the J gene TRBJ1-5, with D possibly TRBD1 on 6 matching bases. This CDR3 has 13 amino acids. Germline loops: CDR1 SGHDT, CDR2 YYEEEE. V lost 4 bases and J lost 7, with 12 bases in between. CDR3 sequence: CASSTKQGQPQHF. As DNA, the CDR3 is TGTGCCAGCAGCACAAAACAGGGCCAGCCCCAGCATTTT.

The V call is TRBV27, the J call TRBJ1-2; D is perhaps TRBD1 (6 bases). Looked up from germline, CDR1 is MNHEY and CDR2 is SMNVEV (reference sequence). Trimming cost V 3 bases and J 6 bases, with 11 bases left between them. The CDR3 runs 13 residues. CDR3 DNA sequence: TGTGCCAGCAGTTTGACAGGCGAAAATGGCTACACCTTC. This gives the protein CASSLTGENGYTF.

This sequence joins TRBV29-1 and TRBJ2-5; 9 positions agree with TRBD2. After removal of 7 bases from V and 4 bases from J, the junction contained 13 bases not matched to a gene. CDR3 length: 15 residues. Germline CDR1 is SQVTM and CDR2 is ANQGSEA. The CDR3, as DNA: TGCAGCGCCGGACACCTAGCGGGGCCCACAGAGACCCAGTACTTC. Residues: CSAGHLAGPTETQYF.

The chain is built from TRBV24-1 and TRBJ2-1; the D gene is possibly TRBD2 (6 bases). V lost 3 bases and J 8 bases, leaving 7 bases between the germline ends. This CDR3 is 12 amino acids long. The germline V gene encodes CDR1 KGHDR and CDR2 SFDVKD. CDR3 region: CATSDRGYEQFF. CDR3 coding DNA: TGTGCCACCAGTGATCGGGGGTATGAGCAGTTCTTC.

This clone was seen a single time. J is TRBJ1-1 and V is TRBV12-3 or TRBV12-4, with D uncertain. The CDR3 spans 12 residues. V was shortened by 1 base and J by 6 bases, with 6 bases between the two germline ends. CDR3 protein: CASSLGLPEAFF. The CDR3 bases are TGTGCCAGCAGTTTAGGGCTTCCTGAAGCTTTCTTT.

The chain couples TRBV7-9 to TRBJ1-1, with D uncertain. The CDR3 is 16 amino acids. The germline V gene encodes CDR1 SEHNR and CDR2 FQNEAQ (reference sequence). V was clipped by 3 bases and J by 0 bases, with 14 bases between them. This CDR3 reads CASSLSQSGVNTEAFF. The DNA of the CDR3 is TGTGCCAGCAGCTTGAGTCAAAGCGGCGTGAACACTGAAGCTTTCTTT. The full variable domain, rest sourced from reference TRBV7-9 and TRBJ1-1, is DTGVSQNPRHKITKRGQNVTFRCDPISEHNRLYWYRQTLGQGPEFLTYFQNEAQLEKSRLLSDRFSAERPKGSFSTLEIQRTEQGDSAMYLCASSLSQSGVNTEAFFGQGTRLTVV.